This T cell receptor beta chain appears in the sequencing data of a study of shared T cell receptors in the human thymus. There are 15 residues in the CDR3. The germline V gene has CDR1 SGDLS and CDR2 YYNGEE. V was pared by 0 bases and J by 4 bases, with 5 bases of the junction left unmatched. Repertoires were generated with immunoSEQ multiplex PCR, while TCRdb's copy carries only in-frame clones and drops some. The sample consists of roughly 710,000 clones, 70% to 90% of them appearing once. The sample also formed part of further work on human thymus T cells.

The chain links TRBV9 to TRBJ1-1; 8 nucleotides line up with TRBD1. The sequence was obtained from a girl under three years old with a congenital heart defect. The sequencing sample was made of thymocytes. The CDR3 spells CASSVVAQGATEAFF. The DNA of the CDR3 is TGTGCCAGCAGCGTAGTGGCCCAGGGGGCCACTGAAGCTTTCTTT. Combining the CDR3 with reference TRBV9 and TRBJ1-1 gives the whole variable domain DSGVTQTPKHLITATGQRVTLRCSPRSGDLSVYWYQQSLDQGLQFLIQYYNGEERAKGNILERFSAQQFPDLHSELNLSSLELGDSALYFCASSVVAQGATEAFFGQGTRLTVV.